The 26 T cell receptor beta chains in this list originate from one sample, sequenced in a study of T cell responses to AZD1222 COVID-19 vaccine (dated by TCRdb to the early 2020s). The receptor library was made with the immunoSEQ multiplex PCR assay. This immuneACCESS table, as held by TCRdb, lists in-frame sequences with V and J called but not all clones. Of the missing ones, under half trace to an unresolved V gene in checked studies; the others have no known cause. The sample table contains about 140,000 clones; only one count was recorded for roughly 90% of them. About 3% of the sample is taken by the ten largest. Interpreted using the paper, the time point label stands for: baseline before first vaccination. Sequencing used peripheral blood, obtained on day 0 of AZD1222 vaccination. These receptors originate from an adult in good health.

The chain carries TRBV21-1 and TRBJ1-1; the table's TRBD1 call for D was not verified on the DNA. TRBV21-1 is given as a pseudogene. The CDR3 is 17 amino acids. The CDR3 protein is CASSKPNFRGISTEAFF. The CDR3 DNA follows: TGTGCCAGCAGCAAGCCCAACTTCAGGGGTATCAGCACTGAAGCTTTCTTT.

In DNA form, the CDR3 reads TGTGCCAGCAGCCCTCTGGGGATCCATGGGGCCAACGTCCTGACTTTC. Protein sequence: CASSPLGIHGANVLTF. This chain links TRBV7-9 with TRBJ2-6; D call uncertain. CDR1 and CDR2 from the germline V gene are SEHNR and FQNEAQ (reference sequence). V lost 5 bases and J lost 3, with 14 bases in between. The CDR3 contains 16 residues.

CDR3 sequence reads: CASSLRTGVWGYQETQYF. The CDR3 DNA reads TGTGCCAGCAGCCTGAGGACAGGTGTGTGGGGGTACCAAGAGACCCAGTACTTC. The chain has TRBV7-9 and TRBJ2-5; TRBD1 matches 7 bases. Germline CDR1 and CDR2: SEHNR and FQNEAQ (reference sequence). The V gene end was trimmed by 5 bases and the J gene end by 0 bases; junction bases not matched to a gene: 15. The CDR3 loop spans 18 amino acids.

The chain couples TRBV2 to TRBJ1-5, with TRBD1 identical over 7 bases. This CDR3 is built from 14 residues. Per the germline V gene, CDR1 is SNHLY and CDR2 is FYNNEI. Trimming cost V 5 bases and J 3 bases; bases outside gene matches: 4. The CDR3 bases are TGTGCCAGCAGTCCGGACAGGAACAATCAGCCCCAGCATTTT. It is translated as CASSPDRNNQPQHF.

The CDR3 DNA is TGTGCCAGCAGTCCGGCGTGGAGCGGGAGGCCATATTCCCGCACAGATACGCAGTATTTT. Translated: CASSPAWSGRPYSRTDTQYF. The rearrangement joins TRBV27 to TRBJ2-3; 9 bases map to TRBD2. Trimming removed 5 bases from V and 1 base from J; junction bases left unmatched: 19. The CDR3 consists of 20 residues. The germline CDR1 and CDR2 sequences are MNHEY and SMNVEV (reference sequence).

This clone appeared a few times. The chain carries TRBV29-1 and TRBJ1-2; D is perhaps TRBD1 (6 bases). Germline V gives CDR1 SQVTM, CDR2 ANQGSEA. The CDR3 has 13 amino acids. With 1 base removed from V and 7 bases from J, the gap between germline ends came to 13 bases. The DNA of the CDR3 is TGCAGCGTTGAAGGAAGGGGGGCCAGTGGCTACACCTTC. Translating it yields CSVEGRGASGYTF.

The V gene is TRBV7-2, the J gene TRBJ1-1, with 8 bases that match TRBD1. J lost 7 bases, V lost 1 base, and 8 bases had no gene match. This CDR3 has 15 residues. Germline CDR1 is SGHTA and CDR2 is FQGNSA. The CDR3 DNA reads as TGTGCCAGCAGCTTAGTGGTCGCAGGGGGCGTTGAAGCTTTCTTT. Encoded protein: CASSLVVAGGVEAFF.

The V and J genes are TRBV6-2 or TRBV6-3 and TRBJ2-5; D may be TRBD1 or TRBD2 (5 bases each). This CDR3 has 16 amino acids. Trimming pared 0 bases from V and 0 bases from J, leaving 11 bases between. In germline, CDR1 is MNHEY, CDR2 SVGEGT. CDR3 in DNA: TGTGCCAGCAGTTACTCGGGGACCGAGTACCAAGAGACCCAGTACTTC. Protein sequence: CASSYSGTEYQETQYF.

This rearrangement joins TRBV13 to TRBJ2-1; 11 bases map to TRBD2. With V trimmed by 0 bases and J by 3 bases, 7 bases remained unmatched. The CDR3 contains 18 residues. The germline V gene has CDR1 PRHDT and CDR2 FYEKMQ (reference sequence). CDR3 sequence: CASSLGGVAGGHYNEQFF. The DNA for the CDR3 is TGTGCCAGCAGCTTAGGCGGGGTAGCGGGAGGGCACTACAATGAGCAGTTCTTC.

The V gene is TRBV6-2 or TRBV6-3, the J gene TRBJ1-2, with a possible D match to TRBD1 (5 bases). The CDR3 is 16 amino acids. The germline V gene encodes CDR1 MNHEY and CDR2 SVGEGT. V lost 2 bases, J lost 4 bases, and 17 bases lay in between. CDR3 nucleotide sequence: TGTGCCAGCAGTTACAGCCCCAGGGAAGAAGGCTATGGCTACACCTTC. Protein: CASSYSPREEGYGYTF.

The table lists this clone with a count of one. V is TRBV5-1 and J is TRBJ1-4; TRBD1 matches 9 bases. J lost 3 bases, V lost 4 bases, and 7 bases had no gene match. This CDR3 is 16 amino acids long. Germline V gene lookup returns CDR1 SGHRS and CDR2 YFSETQ. The CDR3 nucleotides read TGCGCCAGCAGCGTCTCCGGGACAGGGCCTAATGAAAAACTGTTTTTT. This translates into CASSVSGTGPNEKLFF.

This clone has just one count. The CDR3 sequence is CASSIAGVTDTQYF. DNA for the CDR3: TGTGCCAGTAGTATAGCGGGAGTTACAGATACGCAGTATTTT. The chain employs TRBV19 and TRBJ2-3, with D possibly TRBD2 on 6 matching bases. Germline-derived CDR1 and CDR2 are LNHDA and SQIVND (reference sequence). CDR3 length: 14 amino acids. Deletions cut 1 base from V and 3 bases from J, with 8 bases between. Full variable domain (rest looked up from reference TRBV19 and TRBJ2-3): DGGITQSPKYLFRKEGQNVTLSCEQNLNHDAMYWYRQDPGQGLRLIYYSQIVNDFQKGDIAEGYSVSREKKESFPLTVTSAQKNPTAFYLCASSIAGVTDTQYFGPGTRLTVL.

V gene TRBV7-9 combines with J gene TRBJ2-7; TRBD2 agrees at 8 bases. CDR1 is SEHNR and CDR2 is FQNEAQ in the germline V gene (reference sequence). Unmatched junction bases numbered 8, after V lost 10 bases and J lost 6 bases. This CDR3 spans 12 amino acids. In DNA, the CDR3 is TGTGCCACCCGGGGAGCGGGAGTCGAGCAGTACTTC. It is translated as CATRGAGVEQYF.

The gene calls are TRBV9 and TRBJ2-1; tentative D call: TRBD2 (6 bases). Germline V gene lookup returns CDR1 SGDLS and CDR2 YYNGEE. The CDR3 is 13 amino acids. V lost 2 bases and J lost 9, with 12 bases in between. The CDR3 loop is CASSVGDGGEQFF. In DNA form, the CDR3 reads TGTGCCAGCAGCGTTGGGGACGGGGGTGAGCAGTTCTTC.

This chain links TRBV7-9 with TRBJ2-7, with D tentatively TRBD1 (6 bases). CDR3 length: 17 amino acids. Per the germline V gene, CDR1 is SEHNR and CDR2 is FQNEAQ (reference sequence). Trimming took 2 bases from V and 0 from J, leaving 17 bases between them. The DNA for the CDR3 is TGTGCCAGCAGCTTACCCTCGGACAGTTATAACTCCTACGAGCAGTACTTC. Translating gives CASSLPSDSYNSYEQYF.

This sequence joins TRBV19 and TRBJ2-1; D is possibly TRBD1 (7 bases). V lost 5 bases and J lost 5, with 16 bases in between. The CDR3 is 15 residues long. CDR1 is LNHDA, CDR2 SQIVND, per germline (reference sequence). The CDR3 loop is CASSSEGAGNNEQFF. As DNA, the CDR3 is TGTGCCAGTAGTTCTGAGGGGGCGGGGAACAATGAGCAGTTCTTC.

The chain uses TRBV7-3 and TRBJ2-2; weak D call: TRBD2 (6 bases). Deletions cut 5 bases from V and 6 bases from J, with 19 bases between. The germline CDR1 and CDR2 sequences are SGHTA and FQGTGA. This CDR3 has 16 amino acids. The CDR3 spells CASSGRDLGTAGELFF. In DNA form, the CDR3 reads TGTGCCAGCAGCGGCCGGGACTTGGGAACAGCCGGGGAGCTGTTTTTT.

The chain links TRBV9 to TRBJ2-1, with 7 bases that match TRBD2. The CDR3 extends over 15 amino acids. Trimming took 4 bases from V and 8 from J; bases not matched to a gene: 12. The V gene's germline CDR1 is SGDLS and CDR2 YYNGEE. The DNA for the CDR3 is TGTGCCAGCAGCTCGGACCGGACTAGATTGGATGAGCAGTTCTTC. Translation gives CASSSDRTRLDEQFF.

The chain uses TRBV5-1 and TRBJ2-7, with D unresolved. Deletions cut 0 bases from V and 3 bases from J, with 7 bases between. CDR1 and CDR2 (germline): SGHRS, YFSETQ. This CDR3 is built from 13 residues. The CDR3 loop reads CASSLAESYEQYF. The CDR3 DNA is TGCGCCAGCAGCTTGGCAGAGAGCTACGAGCAGTACTTC.

The gene calls are TRBV7-2 and TRBJ2-5; 8 nucleotides match TRBD2. Trimming cost V 3 bases and J 4 bases; bases outside gene matches: 13. The germline gives CDR1 SGHTA, CDR2 FQGNSA. This CDR3 region has 17 residues. Here the CDR3 reads CASSFQRELSWRETQYF. The CDR3 coding sequence is TGTGCCAGCAGCTTCCAGCGGGAGTTATCGTGGAGAGAGACCCAGTACTTC.

The CDR3, as DNA: TGTGCCAGCAGCACGGGGGGGTTGAAGGAAAAACTGTTTTTT. Translated: CASSTGGLKEKLFF. V and J are TRBV13 and TRBJ1-4; tentatively, D is TRBD1 (5 bases). Germline assignment: CDR1 PRHDT and CDR2 FYEKMQ (reference sequence). The CDR3 length is 14 residues. V shed 5 bases and J shed 8 bases, with 15 bases lying between them.

CDR3 residues: CASSQEARRVDTQYF. The DNA for the CDR3 is TGTGCCAGCAGCCAAGAGGCCAGGCGGGTGGATACGCAGTATTTT. The chain is built from TRBV4-2 and TRBJ2-3; weak D call: TRBD2 (5 bases). V lost 0 bases to trimming and J lost 6 bases, with 13 bases between them. The CDR3 covers 15 residues. Germline V lookup: CDR1 LGHNA, CDR2 YNFKEQ.

The chain combines TRBV6-5 with TRBJ2-1, with 10 bases matching TRBD2. Germline CDR1 is MNHEY and CDR2 is SVGAGI. After removal of 6 bases from V and 3 bases from J, the junction contained 5 bases not matched to a gene. This CDR3 region has 15 residues. The CDR3 nucleotides read TGTGCCAGCAGCCCCAGCGGGAGGGTCTACAATGAGCAGTTCTTC. Translating it yields CASSPSGRVYNEQFF.

The chain carries TRBV7-8 and TRBJ1-5; tentative D call: TRBD1 (5 bases). The CDR3 is made up of 16 amino acids. The germline gives CDR1 SGHVS, CDR2 FQNEAQ. V dropped 4 bases and J dropped 3 bases, with 16 bases sitting between them. For the CDR3, the DNA is TGTGCCAGCAGCTCCGCCGGGGGAGGCGACAATCAGCCCCAGCATTTT. Its translation: CASSSAGGGDNQPQHF. The full variable domain, with the rest looked up from reference TRBV7-8 and TRBJ1-5, is GAGVSQSPRYKVAKRGQDVALRCDPISGHVSLFWYQQALGQGPEFLTYFQNEAQLDKSGLPSDRFFAERPEGSVSTLKIQRTQQEDSAVYLCASSSAGGGDNQPQHFGDGTRLSIL.

The chain couples TRBV5-1 to TRBJ1-4, with D possibly being TRBD1 (6 bases). Germline-derived CDR1 and CDR2 are SGHRS and YFSETQ. V was clipped by 4 bases and J by 8 bases, with 18 bases between them. This CDR3 has 15 residues. The CDR3 sequence is CASSPTGYGTEKLFF. DNA for the CDR3: TGCGCCAGCAGCCCAACAGGGTATGGCACCGAAAAACTGTTTTTT.

The V and J genes are TRBV19 and TRBJ1-5; tentative D call: TRBD1 (6 bases). Germline V CDR1 and CDR2: LNHDA, SQIVND (reference sequence). The germline V and J ends were trimmed by 9 bases and 6 bases, with 15 bases remaining between them. The CDR3 has 13 amino acids. The CDR3 sequence is CASRTASAQPQHF. CDR3 bases: TGTGCCAGCAGGACAGCGTCAGCTCAGCCCCAGCATTTT.